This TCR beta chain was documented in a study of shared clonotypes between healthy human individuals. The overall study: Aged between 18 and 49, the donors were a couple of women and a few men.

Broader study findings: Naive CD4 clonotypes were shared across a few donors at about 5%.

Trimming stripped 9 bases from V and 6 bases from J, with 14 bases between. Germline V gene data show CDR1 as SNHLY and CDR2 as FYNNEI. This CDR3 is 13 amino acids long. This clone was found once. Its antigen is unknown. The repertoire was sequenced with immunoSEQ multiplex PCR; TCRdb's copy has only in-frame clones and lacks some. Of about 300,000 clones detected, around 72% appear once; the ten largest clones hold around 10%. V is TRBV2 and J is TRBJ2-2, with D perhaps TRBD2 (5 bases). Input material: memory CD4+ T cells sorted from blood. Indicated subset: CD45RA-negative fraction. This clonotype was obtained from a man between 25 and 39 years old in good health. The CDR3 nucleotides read TGTGCCAGTGCGGGCGATGGTCCCGGGGAGCTGTTTTTT. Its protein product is CASAGDGPGELFF.